The present TCR beta chain was sequenced within a study of neurological immune-mediated disorders. Study summary: Multiple sclerosis patients numbered roughly 35, with about 30 relapsing-remitting and 3 secondary progressive. General observations from the study: The repertoires of 18 of 34 multiple sclerosis patients were placed by phylogenetic grouping in a single related-CDR3 cluster, which may be a signature.

This clonotype came up many times. Its antigen remains unidentified. Trimming removed 3 bases at V and 7 bases at J, with 11 bases between. Germline V gives CDR1 SGHRS, CDR2 YFSETQ. The CDR3 length is 12 residues. TCRdb reprocessed the 5' RACE reads via MiXCR and lists one record per CDR3 protein. The sample has over 60,000 distinct CDR3 sequences, around 5% seen once. The receptor was derived from a woman aged 70-85 years with multiple sclerosis. This chain uses TRBV5-1 with TRBJ2-7, with D perhaps TRBD1 (5 bases). The material sequenced was PBMCs. CDR3 region: CASSSQGLEQYF. The CDR3 DNA is TGCGCCAGCAGCTCCCAGGGTCTAGAGCAGTACTTC.